This TCR beta chain was recorded in a study of T cell responses to AZD1222 COVID-19 vaccine. Study conclusions and caveats: No day 14 peak samples; only post-peak repertoires were characterized. Increases in Spike-specific TCR breadth and depth were seen after two AZD1222 doses.

In regard to this clone: What it binds is not known.

Only in-frame clones appear in the TCRdb table, and some are missing; sequencing was by immunoSEQ multiplex PCR. Here the sample spans 75,000 to 100,000 clones, roughly 90% being singletons. The V gene's germline CDR1 is SGHDT and CDR2 YYEEEE. This CDR3 has 13 residues. V lost 5 bases and J lost 5, with 14 bases in between. Specimen: peripheral blood, collected on day 0 of AZD1222 vaccination. This chain connects TRBV5-6 to TRBJ2-7, with D perhaps TRBD2 (6 bases). This TCR was sampled from an adult in good health. CDR3 bases: TGTGCCAGCAGTCCCGTGGGAGGTGACGAGCAGTACTTC. The encoded protein is CASSPVGGDEQYF.